This paragraph reports one TCR beta chain. Its antigen specificity is not known. Base qualities were left out, and no much larger clone turns up one base away. CDR1 MNHEY and CDR2 SVGAGI are derived from the germline V gene. V loses 8 bases, J loses 3 bases, and the germline ends lie 19 bases apart. The CDR3 starts with the cysteine, ends with the phenylalanine, and has 15 residues. Only the CDR3 part of the read is kept: 45 bases, read in frame from the first base. This entry is derived from a study of blood T cell repertoires in COVID-19 (dated by TCRdb to between 2020 and 2021). Regarding the study in general: The collaborator samples originated in the United States, Italy and Spain and spanned the acute and convalescent phases of COVID-19. The repertoires were released in a freely available public database meant as a resource for research on the immune response to SARS-CoV-2. The dataset comprised deeply sampled blood TCRbeta repertoires from subjects exposed to, actively infected with, or recovered from COVID-19. Samples were obtained from the ongoing ImmuneRACE study (first 160 participants) and from some 1,300 subjects provided by 6 global collaborators. Nearly every sample came with metadata listing a de-identified subject ID, COVID-19 status, age in years and sex. Where available, HLA class I and class II types were obtained from metadata supplied by the sample provider rather than from assay-based typing. The prospective study material was composed of cDNA or gDNA derived from T cells, B-cell-depleted T cells, or PBMCs.

Whole blood was collected in K2EDTA tubes by collaborating institutions according to the institutions' own protocols. Collaborator samples were shipped for TCRbeta analysis as frozen whole blood, isolated PBMCs, or DNA extracted from either sample type. The immunoSEQ Assay, a bias-controlled multiplex PCR, was used to amplify TCRbeta CDR3 regions from genomic DNA. The paper's processing steps were these. The number of nucleated cells in each sample was estimated by amplification of reference gene primers within the assay. To quantify the absolute abundance of each unique TCRbeta CDR3 rearrangement, sequence reads were collapsed and filtered. Productive Simpson clonality was computed per sample as the square root of Simpson's diversity index over productive rearrangements. TCRdb provides this immuneACCESS table in a form limited to in-frame rearrangements. Some clones are lacking; in checked studies, under half of them reflect an unresolved V gene, and why the rest are absent is not known. D and trimming come from the DNA, and the V and J calls and clone size come from that table. A total of hundreds of thousands of clones appear in this sample, 88% of them only once. The ten biggest clones cover about 8.6% of the sample.

On the study overall, not on this receptor specifically: How much clinical and demographic metadata was included differed by source and by participant, and the metadata was provided uncurated.

Sample: peripheral blood. Here the chain combines TRBV6-5 and TRBJ2-5; the D gene is unclear. This receptor was identified in a young man with active or convalescent COVID-19. This receptor carries the CDR3 CASLPGSFRKETQYF. The bases read TGTGCCAGCCTGCCTGGCTCCTTCAGAAAAGAGACCCAGTACTTC.